This TCR beta chain was identified during a study of radiotherapy plus CTLA-4 blockade in lung cancer. Trimming shortened V by 2 bases and J by 2 bases, and 14 bases separated the two germline ends. From germline, CDR1 is GTSNPN and CDR2 SVGIG (reference sequence). CDR3 length equals 15 residues. Profiled with immunoSEQ multiplex PCR; TCRdb holds only in-frame clones, not every one. This table holds more than 95,000 clones, 65% to 80% found once. This specimen consisted of peripheral blood, obtained from a patient treated with radiotherapy plus ipilimumab. The rearrangement links TRBV30 to TRBJ2-3, with a possible D match to TRBD2 (5 bases). The sequence was collected from a human donor with non-small cell lung cancer who had a partial response to radiotherapy plus ipilimumab. Some clones in this sample may be carry-over from other donors' samples. The CDR3 nucleotides are TGTGCCTGGAGTCCATGGGCTAGCCCCACAGATACGCAGTATTTT. Protein sequence: CAWSPWASPTDTQYF.